Below are 5 T cell receptor beta chains sequenced from a single sample in a study of T cell repertoires in cytomegalovirus infection. A single record per CDR3 protein comes from TCRdb applying MiXCR to the reads. The sample consists of 800,000 to 950,000 distinct CDR3 sequences, roughly 33% of them appearing once. Their antigen targets remain unknown. This specimen was cultured CD8+ T cells from PBMCs, taken from culture after CMV antigen stimulation. The receptors stem from a human donor in good health (CMV status not recorded). Some clones in this sample may be carry-over from other donors' samples.

The CDR3 spells CASIPRGGRGTRYEQYF. DNA for the CDR3: TGTGCCAGCATCCCCCGGGGGGGGCGGGGGACCCGCTACGAGCAGTACTTC. V gene TRBV27 combines with J gene TRBJ2-7; TRBD2 aligns across 8 bases. The J segment lost 3 bases and the V segment lost 7 bases, leaving 17 bases of the junction unmatched. Germline V gene data show CDR1 as MNHEY and CDR2 as SMNVEV (reference sequence). CDR3 length: 17 amino acids.

V is TRBV6-6 and J is TRBJ2-2; 9 bases map to TRBD1. The CDR3 is 14 residues long. CDR1 and CDR2 (germline): MNHNY, SVGAGI (reference sequence). Losses at the gene ends were 5 bases for V and 6 bases for J; bases not matched to a gene: 4. In nucleotides, the CDR3 is TGTGCCAGCAGTCGGGACAGGGACGCCGGGGAGCTGTTTTTT. Translated, it gives CASSRDRDAGELFF.

The chain recombines TRBV29-1 with TRBJ1-2; possibly TRBD1 for D (6 bases). Germline-derived CDR1 and CDR2 are SQVTM and ANQGSEA. This CDR3 is built from 14 residues. With 2 bases removed from V and 8 bases from J, the gap between germline ends came to 18 bases. CDR3 sequence reads: CSVELGTLRGGYTF. For the CDR3, the DNA is TGCAGCGTTGAATTGGGGACACTGAGGGGCGGCTACACCTTC.

V usage is TRBV6-5 and J usage is TRBJ2-1, with D maybe TRBD1 (6 bases). Trimming stripped 10 bases from V and 5 bases from J, with 21 bases between. The CDR3 totals 15 residues. Per germline, CDR1 MNHEY and CDR2 SVGAGI. The CDR3 sequence is CATEIHRDTNNEQFF. CDR3 bases: TGTGCCACTGAGATACACCGGGACACAAACAATGAGCAGTTCTTC.

In its sample, this clonotype was seen a few times. V and J are TRBV6-2 or TRBV6-3 and TRBJ2-1; D ambiguous. The CDR3 length is 14 residues. V gave up 0 bases and J gave up 9 bases, with 12 bases separating them. CDR1 is MNHEY and CDR2 is SVGEGT in the germline V gene. CDR3 sequence reads: CASSYSTHSGEQFF. CDR3 nucleotide sequence: TGTGCCAGCAGTTACTCTACTCACTCTGGTGAGCAGTTCTTC.